A selection of T cell receptor beta chains follows, all from one sample in a study of OX40 agonist ivuxolimab in advanced cancers. Here immunoSEQ multiplex PCR was the method, and the copy in TCRdb shows in-frame clones only, minus some. The sample holds around 35,000 clones, 81% seen once. The material was CD4+ or CD8+ T cells sorted from blood, obtained in a trial of the OX40 agonist ivuxolimab. Receptors originate from an adult with an advanced solid tumor such as melanoma, head and neck, liver or kidney cancer. Each CDR3 is given with its conserved first and last residue. A D gene is named only where the DNA matches it firmly. Rows may omit the clone size; those that give it use once, few, many or a size class.

CDR3: CASSEVKNTGELFF; DNA: TGTGCCAGCAGTGAGGTTAAGAACACCGGGGAGCTGTTTTTT; size: few; J: TRBJ2-2; D: NA; V: TRBV2
CDR3: CASSFSPRPSNNSPLHF; DNA: TGTGCCAGCAGCTTTTCTCCCAGGCCCTCTAATAATTCACCCCTCCACTTT; size: NA; J: TRBJ1-6; D: NA; V: TRBV7-6
CDR3: CRRGGQLGYTF; DNA: TGCAGGAGGGGGGGACAGTTAGGCTACACCTTC; size: NA; J: TRBJ1-2; D: TRBD1; V: TRBV20-1
CDR3: CASSFGQGHKQYF; DNA: TGCGCCAGCAGCTTCGGACAGGGTCATAAGCAGTACTTC; size: NA; J: TRBJ2-7; D: TRBD1; V: TRBV10-2
CDR3: CASSQGLASETQYF; DNA: TGCGCCAGCAGCCAAGGACTAGCGAGCGAGACCCAGTACTTC; size: NA; J: TRBJ2-5; D: TRBD2; V: TRBV4-3
CDR3: CASSSGSSYGYTF; DNA: TGTGCCAGCAGCTCAGGCAGCTCCTATGGCTACACCTTC; size: NA; J: TRBJ1-2; D: NA; V: TRBV7-9
CDR3: CASSFGRGEQYF; DNA: TGTGCCAGTAGTTTCGGCCGAGGGGAGCAGTACTTC; size: NA; J: TRBJ2-7; D: NA; V: TRBV19
CDR3: CASSLRGQGGRETQYF; DNA: TGTGCCAGCAGTTTAAGGGGACAGGGGGGCCGAGAGACCCAGTACTTC; size: NA; J: TRBJ2-5; D: TRBD1; V: TRBV27
CDR3: CASSLSVSWAGYTF; DNA: TGTGCCAGCAGCTTGTCGGTTAGTTGGGCTGGCTACACCTTC; size: NA; J: TRBJ1-2; D: NA; V: TRBV9
CDR3: CASSVNRGRSDTQYF; DNA: TGTGCCAGCAGCGTCAACAGGGGGCGTTCGGATACGCAGTATTTT; size: NA; J: TRBJ2-3; D: TRBD1; V: TRBV11-2
CDR3: CATSRGQGEGNSPLHF; DNA: TGTGCCACCAGCAGAGGACAGGGCGAGGGTAATTCACCCCTCCACTTT; size: NA; J: TRBJ1-6; D: TRBD1; V: TRBV15
CDR3: CASSQAQGRTSGNTIYF; DNA: TGCGCCAGCAGCCAGGCCCAGGGGCGGACCTCTGGAAACACCATATATTTT; size: NA; J: TRBJ1-3; D: NA; V: TRBV4-3
CDR3: CASSPPSGGYGYTF; DNA: TGTGCCAGCTCACCTCCCAGCGGGGGCTATGGCTACACCTTC; size: NA; J: TRBJ1-2; D: NA; V: TRBV18
CDR3: CASSGQGITYNEQFF; DNA: TGTGCCAGCAGTGGACAGGGGATTACCTACAATGAGCAGTTCTTC; size: few; J: TRBJ2-1; D: TRBD1; V: TRBV2
CDR3: CASSLVGFTEAFF; DNA: TGTGCCAGCAGCTTGGTCGGGTTCACTGAAGCTTTCTTT; size: once; J: TRBJ1-1; D: NA; V: TRBV5-4
CDR3: CASRRHQETQYF; DNA: TGTGCCAGCAGAAGACACCAAGAGACCCAGTACTTC; size: NA; J: TRBJ2-5; D: NA; V: TRBV2
CDR3: CASSQDYRVASRSTIYF; DNA: TGCGCCAGCAGCCAAGATTACAGGGTAGCGAGTCGTAGTACCATATATTTT; size: NA; J: TRBJ1-3; D: NA; V: TRBV4-3
CDR3: CAISGGFGELFF; DNA: TGTGCCATCAGTGGGGGATTCGGGGAGCTGTTTTTT; size: NA; J: TRBJ2-2; D: NA; V: TRBV10-3
CDR3: CASSLWNQPQHF; DNA: TGTGCCAGCAGCTTGTGGAATCAGCCCCAGCATTTT; size: NA; J: TRBJ1-5; D: NA; V: TRBV7-2
CDR3: CASSSPPGSQHF; DNA: TGTGCCAGCAGTTCTCCCCCTGGGTCCCAGCATTTT; size: NA; J: TRBJ1-5; D: NA; V: TRBV6-1
CDR3: CASSPPDRNYEQYF; DNA: TGTGCCAGCTCACCACCGGACAGGAACTACGAGCAGTACTTC; size: NA; J: TRBJ2-7; D: TRBD1; V: TRBV18
CDR3: CASGLSNQPQHF; DNA: TGTGCTAGTGGTTTAAGCAATCAGCCCCAGCATTTT; size: NA; J: TRBJ1-5; D: NA; V: TRBV12-5
CDR3: CASSGTRDRVKQYF; DNA: TGCGCCAGCAGCGGAACCCGGGACAGGGTCAAGCAGTACTTC; size: NA; J: TRBJ2-7; D: TRBD1; V: TRBV5-1
CDR3: CASSGTWGLAGSSYGQYF; DNA: TGTGCCAGCTCAGGTACTTGGGGACTAGCGGGTTCTTCCTACGGGCAGTACTTC; size: NA; J: TRBJ2-7; D: TRBD2; V: TRBV18
CDR3: CASSLISPITQADYGYTF; DNA: TGTGCCAGCAGCTTGATCTCCCCAATAACGCAGGCAGACTATGGCTACACCTTC; size: NA; J: TRBJ1-2; D: NA; V: TRBV5-8
CDR3: CASSWGTSGLGDEQFF; DNA: TGTGCCAGCAGCTGGGGGACTAGCGGACTAGGGGATGAGCAGTTCTTC; size: few; J: TRBJ2-1; D: TRBD2; V: TRBV5-6
CDR3: CASRSGTVYGYTF; DNA: TGTGCCAGCAGAAGCGGGACAGTCTATGGCTACACCTTC; size: NA; J: TRBJ1-2; D: TRBD1; V: TRBV27
CDR3: CASSRQGDYEQYF; DNA: TGTGCCAGCAGCCGACAGGGTGATTACGAGCAGTACTTC; size: NA; J: TRBJ2-7; D: TRBD1; V: TRBV5-4
CDR3: CASSPTLAGGPYEQYF; DNA: TGTGCCAGCAGCCCAACATTGGCGGGAGGGCCTTACGAGCAGTACTTC; size: NA; J: TRBJ2-7; D: TRBD2; V: TRBV7-8
CDR3: CASSGIAGLSYNEQFF; DNA: TGTGCCAGCAGCGGGATAGCGGGGCTCTCCTACAATGAGCAGTTCTTC; size: NA; J: TRBJ2-1; D: TRBD2; V: TRBV7-3
CDR3: CASSYTGKGEETQYF; DNA: TGTGCCAGCAGTTACACAGGGAAGGGAGAAGAGACCCAGTACTTC; size: NA; J: TRBJ2-5; D: NA; V: TRBV6-6
CDR3: CASSLGAASYEQYF; DNA: TGTGCCAGCAGCTTAGGGGCAGCCTCCTACGAGCAGTACTTC; size: NA; J: TRBJ2-7; D: NA; V: TRBV7-9
CDR3: CASSSQGIIYTF; DNA: TGTGCCAGCAGTTCCCAGGGAATAATCTACACCTTC; size: NA; J: TRBJ1-2; D: NA; V: TRBV6-1
CDR3: CASPSSKATFTDTQYF; DNA: TGTGCCAGCCCCTCATCGAAGGCGACCTTCACAGATACGCAGTATTTT; size: NA; J: TRBJ2-3; D: NA; V: TRBV28
CDR3: CASSLNTGNTIYF; DNA: TGCGCCAGCAGCTTGAATACTGGAAACACCATATATTTT; size: NA; J: TRBJ1-3; D: NA; V: TRBV5-1
CDR3: CASGGRGDSYEQYF; DNA: TGTGCCAGCGGGGGAAGAGGGGACTCCTACGAGCAGTACTTC; size: NA; J: TRBJ2-7; D: NA; V: TRBV27
CDR3: CASRASGGGFLAFF; DNA: TGTGCCAGCAGAGCGAGCGGGGGCGGATTTTTGGCTTTCTTT; size: NA; J: TRBJ1-1; D: NA; V: TRBV6-5
CDR3: CASSKGRVRATGELFF; DNA: TGTGCCAGCAGCAAAGGTAGGGTTAGAGCCACCGGGGAGCTGTTTTTT; size: NA; J: TRBJ2-2; D: NA; V: TRBV21-1
CDR3: CASRGTGTNEKLFF; DNA: TGTGCCAGCAGAGGGACAGGGACTAATGAAAAACTGTTTTTT; size: NA; J: TRBJ1-4; D: TRBD1; V: TRBV28
CDR3: CASSLQGSNYGYTF; DNA: TGTGCCAGCAGCCTTCAGGGCTCTAACTATGGCTACACCTTC; size: medium-sized; J: TRBJ1-2; D: NA; V: TRBV6-5
CDR3: CASSIGGTGGGNF; DNA: TGTGCCAGTAGTATAGGAGGAACAGGTGGGGGGAACTTC; size: NA; J: TRBJ2-4; D: NA; V: TRBV19
CDR3: CASSLELAGANEQFF; DNA: TGTGCCAGCAGCTTAGAACTAGCGGGGGCCAATGAGCAGTTCTTC; size: few; J: TRBJ2-1; D: TRBD2; V: TRBV11-1
CDR3: CASRPSRNEQFF; DNA: TGTGCCAGCCGACCCAGCCGCAATGAGCAGTTCTTC; size: NA; J: TRBJ2-1; D: NA; V: TRBV7-2
CDR3: CASSLAGGPYEQYF; DNA: TGTGCCAGCAGCTTAGCGGGAGGCCCCTACGAGCAGTACTTC; size: few; J: TRBJ2-7; D: NA; V: TRBV7-8
CDR3: CASHQTANTEAFF; DNA: TGTGCCAGCCACCAGACAGCGAACACTGAAGCTTTCTTT; size: NA; J: TRBJ1-1; D: NA; V: TRBV18
CDR3: CASRRQGNSPLHF; DNA: TGCGCCAGCAGGAGACAGGGGAATTCACCCCTCCACTTT; size: NA; J: TRBJ1-6; D: TRBD1; V: TRBV5-1
CDR3: CASSVGGITEAFF; DNA: TGTGCCAGCAGCGTAGGAGGGATAACTGAAGCTTTCTTT; size: NA; J: TRBJ1-1; D: NA; V: TRBV9
CDR3: CASEDRGENYGYTF; DNA: TGTGCCAGCGAAGACAGGGGGGAGAATTATGGCTACACCTTC; size: NA; J: TRBJ1-2; D: TRBD1; V: TRBV2
CDR3: CASSLYTSEKLFF; DNA: TGTGCCAGCAGCTTGTACACTTCTGAAAAACTGTTTTTT; size: NA; J: TRBJ1-4; D: NA; V: TRBV5-4
CDR3: CASSERGYGTGDGQPQHF; DNA: TGTGCCAGCAGTGAGAGGGGGTACGGGACAGGGGACGGTCAGCCCCAGCATTTT; size: NA; J: TRBJ1-5; D: TRBD1; V: TRBV2
CDR3: CASSLDGGGANTIYF; DNA: TGCGCCAGCAGCTTGGATGGAGGGGGCGCGAACACCATATATTTT; size: NA; J: TRBJ1-3; D: TRBD1; V: TRBV5-1
CDR3: CASSTGQGTLYEQYF; DNA: TGTGCCAGCAGCACTGGACAGGGTACTCTCTACGAGCAGTACTTC; size: few; J: TRBJ2-7; D: TRBD1; V: TRBV5-5
CDR3: CASSENENEQFF; DNA: TGTGCCAGCAGTGAAAACGAGAATGAGCAGTTCTTC; size: NA; J: TRBJ2-1; D: NA; V: TRBV25-1
CDR3: CASSIEGADEKLFF; DNA: TGTGCCAGTAGTATAGAGGGGGCCGATGAAAAACTGTTTTTT; size: NA; J: TRBJ1-4; D: NA; V: TRBV19
CDR3: CASSPTVEETQYF; DNA: TGTGCCAGCTCCCCAACGGTAGAAGAGACCCAGTACTTC; size: NA; J: TRBJ2-5; D: NA; V: TRBV18
CDR3: CASSLVGFREYNEQFF; DNA: TGTGCCAGCAGCTTAGTAGGTTTTCGCGAGTACAATGAGCAGTTCTTC; size: NA; J: TRBJ2-1; D: NA; V: TRBV7-9
CDR3: CASSESRRWNTEAFF; DNA: TGTGCCAGCAGTGAATCAAGGCGGTGGAACACTGAAGCTTTCTTT; size: NA; J: TRBJ1-1; D: NA; V: TRBV6-1
CDR3: CASSQNGAATNEKLFF; DNA: TGCGCCAGCAGCCAAAACGGTGCAGCAACTAATGAAAAACTGTTTTTT; size: NA; J: TRBJ1-4; D: NA; V: TRBV5-1